This is a list of T cell receptor beta chains from one sample in a study of T-cell reconstitution after alpha-beta-depleted transplantation in children. In TCRdb, the PCR reads were re-called with MiXCR into one record per CDR3 protein. The repertoire has 130,000 or so distinct CDR3 sequences, roughly 9% of them found once; the top ten carry 24%. Specimen: PBMCs, mostly from graft donor cells, collected 180 days after TCRalphabeta/CD19-depleted stem cell transplant. The receptors were gathered from a girl under three years old who had a stem cell transplant for combined immunodeficiency, so the T cells may come from the graft donor. Both conserved end residues are part of each CDR3. The D gene is left open where the match is weak. Only some rows state a clone size, as once, few, many or a class for expanded clones.

cdr3_nt: TGCAGCGTTGAGACCCTGACAGGCCTAATACAGTACTTC
cdr3_aa: CSVETLTGLIQYF
j_call: TRBJ2-7
v_call: TRBV29-1
clone_size: few
d_call: NA

cdr3_nt: TGTGCCAGCAGCTTGGATCCCAATGAGCAGTTCTTC
cdr3_aa: CASSLDPNEQFF
j_call: TRBJ2-1
v_call: TRBV5-5
clone_size: NA
d_call: NA

cdr3_nt: TGCAGCGTTGAAGGCGATTTGAGCTCCTACAATGAGCAGTTCTTC
cdr3_aa: CSVEGDLSSYNEQFF
j_call: TRBJ2-1
v_call: TRBV29-1
clone_size: NA
d_call: NA

cdr3_nt: TGTGCCAGCAGCGCAAGACAGGCCGGAGGGTCCTACGAGCAGTACTTC
cdr3_aa: CASSARQAGGSYEQYF
j_call: TRBJ2-7
v_call: TRBV7-2
clone_size: few
d_call: NA

cdr3_nt: TGTGCCAGCAGCCAAGTCGTCGGAGAAGCTTTCTTT
cdr3_aa: CASSQVVGEAFF
j_call: TRBJ1-1
v_call: TRBV3-1
clone_size: few
d_call: NA

cdr3_nt: TGCAGTGCTCCCAGGGAGACAGATACGCAGTATTTT
cdr3_aa: CSAPRETDTQYF
j_call: TRBJ2-3
v_call: TRBV20-1
clone_size: few
d_call: NA

cdr3_nt: TGCAGCGTTGAAGCTAGGTTGGGTTGTGGCTACACCTTC
cdr3_aa: CSVEARLGCGYTF
j_call: TRBJ1-2
v_call: TRBV29-1
clone_size: many
d_call: NA

cdr3_nt: TGTGCCAGCAGCCCCCCGTCTCGTGGGGGCTACACCTTC
cdr3_aa: CASSPPSRGGYTF
j_call: TRBJ1-2
v_call: TRBV28
clone_size: NA
d_call: NA

cdr3_nt: TGTGCCAGCAGCCAAGATAAGCGGGGGCTAGCGGGAGAGCGGTACGAGCAGTACTTC
cdr3_aa: CASSQDKRGLAGERYEQYF
j_call: TRBJ2-7
v_call: TRBV14
clone_size: NA
d_call: TRBD2

cdr3_nt: TGTGCCAGCAGCTTAGGTCTGGGGCGTGCTAACTATGGCTACACCTTC
cdr3_aa: CASSLGLGRANYGYTF
j_call: TRBJ1-2
v_call: TRBV7-2
clone_size: NA
d_call: NA

cdr3_nt: TGTGCCATCAGTGGGGGACTACTCTACAATGAGCAGTTCTTC
cdr3_aa: CAISGGLLYNEQFF
j_call: TRBJ2-1
v_call: TRBV10-3
clone_size: NA
d_call: TRBD2

cdr3_nt: TGTGCCAGCAGTGAAGCAAGGGGTTTATTCGAAAAACTGTTTTTT
cdr3_aa: CASSEARGLFEKLFF
j_call: TRBJ1-4
v_call: TRBV2
clone_size: many
d_call: NA

cdr3_nt: TGTGCCAGCAGTTTAGCAGGGACAGGTCCCTACGAGCAGTACTTC
cdr3_aa: CASSLAGTGPYEQYF
j_call: TRBJ2-7
v_call: TRBV12-3/TRBV12-4
clone_size: few
d_call: TRBD1

cdr3_nt: TGTGCCAGCAGCCTGGGACTAGCGGGAGACATTCAGTACTTC
cdr3_aa: CASSLGLAGDIQYF
j_call: TRBJ2-4
v_call: TRBV6-1
clone_size: NA
d_call: TRBD2

cdr3_nt: TGCAGTGCTACTACTCCGGGGGGAGCCTACAATGAGCAGTTCTTC
cdr3_aa: CSATTPGGAYNEQFF
j_call: TRBJ2-1
v_call: TRBV20-1
clone_size: NA
d_call: TRBD2

cdr3_nt: TGCGCCAGCAGCTTGGATGTGGTGGGGTACTACGAGCAGTACTTC
cdr3_aa: CASSLDVVGYYEQYF
j_call: TRBJ2-7
v_call: TRBV5-1
clone_size: few
d_call: NA

cdr3_nt: TGTGCCATCAGTGCGCAGGAGAGCTCCTACGAGCAGTACTTC
cdr3_aa: CAISAQESSYEQYF
j_call: TRBJ2-7
v_call: TRBV10-3
clone_size: NA
d_call: NA

cdr3_nt: TGCAGTGCTAGCGGGATCCGTACCTTGAATGAGCAGTTCTTC
cdr3_aa: CSASGIRTLNEQFF
j_call: TRBJ2-1
v_call: TRBV20-1
clone_size: NA
d_call: NA

cdr3_nt: TGCAGCGTTGAAATCGGGCCGATGAACACTGAAGCTTTCTTT
cdr3_aa: CSVEIGPMNTEAFF
j_call: TRBJ1-1
v_call: TRBV29-1
clone_size: few
d_call: NA

cdr3_nt: TGTGCCAGCTCAGACAGGTCGGAGACCCAGTACTTC
cdr3_aa: CASSDRSETQYF
j_call: TRBJ2-5
v_call: TRBV18
clone_size: few
d_call: NA

cdr3_nt: TGTGCCAGCAGCCGCCCGGGACAGGGGAACGAGCAGTACTTC
cdr3_aa: CASSRPGQGNEQYF
j_call: TRBJ2-7
v_call: TRBV5-5
clone_size: few
d_call: TRBD1

cdr3_nt: TGCGCCAGCAGCCTCCACCGGGACAGGGCGAGCGGGAGAGTGTACGAGCAGTACTTC
cdr3_aa: CASSLHRDRASGRVYEQYF
j_call: TRBJ2-7
v_call: TRBV5-1
clone_size: NA
d_call: NA

cdr3_nt: TGCGCCAGCAGCTTGTCACCGATAGATCAGCCCCAGCATTTT
cdr3_aa: CASSLSPIDQPQHF
j_call: TRBJ1-5
v_call: TRBV5-1
clone_size: NA
d_call: NA

cdr3_nt: TGTGCCAGCAGCAATATCAAGAGGGGACTAGCGGGAGGGCCTGGGGGTAATGAGCAGTTCTTC
cdr3_aa: CASSNIKRGLAGGPGGNEQFF
j_call: TRBJ2-1
v_call: TRBV6-2/TRBV6-3
clone_size: few
d_call: TRBD2

cdr3_nt: TGTGCCAGCAGTTTTCAGCGGGCTGCAAAGACCCAGTACTTC
cdr3_aa: CASSFQRAAKTQYF
j_call: TRBJ2-5
v_call: TRBV12-3/TRBV12-4
clone_size: few
d_call: NA

cdr3_nt: TGTGCCAGCAGTTACCATTGGGGCCGAAGCACAGATACGCAGTATTTT
cdr3_aa: CASSYHWGRSTDTQYF
j_call: TRBJ2-3
v_call: TRBV12-3/TRBV12-4
clone_size: few
d_call: NA

cdr3_nt: TGTGCCCGCCCGGGGGTCGTCAGGTACGAGCAGTACTTC
cdr3_aa: CARPGVVRYEQYF
j_call: TRBJ2-7
v_call: TRBV30
clone_size: NA
d_call: NA